This is a list of T cell receptor beta chains from one sample in a study of cytomegalovirus exposure and HLA in healthy donors. Sequenced by immunoSEQ multiplex PCR; TCRdb stores in-frame clones only, minus some. The sample holds some 98,000 clones, over 60% seen once. The sample taken for sequencing was PBMCs. The source is a human donor in good health. CDR3s include the opening cysteine and the closing phenylalanine or tryptophan. D genes are given only for firm matches. Some rows have no size entry. The others give once, few or many, or a class for an expanded clone.

few	NA	TRBV7-2	TRBJ1-5	CASSGDTYQPQHF	TGTGCCAGCAGCGGGGACACTTATCAGCCCCAGCATTTT
few	NA	TRBV5-6	TRBJ2-1	CASRMTGYNEQFF	TGTGCCAGCAGGATGACGGGTTACAATGAGCAGTTCTTC
NA	TRBD1	TRBV27	TRBJ1-2	CASSLGTVNGYTF	TGTGCCAGCAGTTTAGGGACAGTCAATGGCTACACCTTC
NA	TRBD2	TRBV29-1	TRBJ2-3	CSVDTSGGARTDTQYF	TGCAGCGTTGATACTAGCGGGGGGGCCAGGACAGATACGCAGTATTTT
NA	TRBD1	TRBV6-5	TRBJ2-2	CASRAGTGKTGELFF	TGTGCCAGCAGGGCCGGGACAGGGAAAACCGGGGAGCTGTTTTTT
NA	TRBD1	TRBV5-4	TRBJ1-2	CASSSQGGHGYTF	TGTGCCAGCAGCTCGCAGGGGGGCCATGGCTACACCTTC
once	TRBD1	TRBV9	TRBJ1-2	CASSDYRGQNYGYTF	TGTGCCAGCAGCGATTACAGGGGGCAAAACTATGGCTACACCTTC
few	TRBD1	TRBV7-9	TRBJ2-2	CASNIDDRVNTGELFF	TGTGCCAGCAACATAGACGACAGGGTGAACACCGGGGAGCTGTTTTTT
NA	NA	TRBV19	TRBJ1-2	CASSRREANYGYTF	TGTGCCAGTAGTAGGAGAGAAGCTAACTATGGCTACACCTTC
NA	TRBD2	TRBV7-3	TRBJ2-3	CASSKRVWRTSGSQGTADTQYF	TGTGCCAGCAGCAAAAGAGTTTGGAGGACTAGCGGATCCCAGGGGACGGCAGATACGCAGTATTTT
NA	TRBD1	TRBV5-1	TRBJ1-3	CASSPGGGQGHSGNTIYF	TGCGCCAGCAGCCCAGGAGGGGGACAGGGCCACTCTGGAAACACCATATATTTT
NA	NA	TRBV6-6	TRBJ1-5	CASSYADSRRQPQHF	TGTGCCAGCAGTTACGCGGACAGTCGAAGACAGCCCCAGCATTTT
NA	TRBD1	TRBV19	TRBJ1-1	CASSGRTGGTNTEAFF	TGTGCCAGTAGTGGAAGGACAGGGGGGACGAACACTGAAGCTTTCTTT
NA	NA	TRBV6-6	TRBJ1-6	CASTAGNSPLHF	TGTGCCAGCACCGCAGGGAATTCACCCCTCCACTTT
NA	NA	TRBV30	TRBJ2-7	CAWSPGTYEQYF	TGTGCCTGGAGTCCAGGGACCTACGAGCAGTACTTC
NA	TRBD1	TRBV7-2	TRBJ2-5	CASSLDRGRETQYF	TGTGCCAGCAGCTTAGACAGGGGGCGAGAGACCCAGTACTTC
NA	NA	TRBV6-6	TRBJ2-4	CASSTQGPLAKNIQYF	TGTGCCAGCAGCACACAGGGCCCGTTAGCCAAAAACATTCAGTACTTC
NA	TRBD2	TRBV5-1	TRBJ2-3	CASSRTSGTDTQYF	TGCGCCAGCAGCAGGACTAGCGGGACAGATACGCAGTATTTT
once	TRBD1	TRBV6-6	TRBJ1-2	CASRDSGGLDRDGYTF	TGTGCCAGCAGAGACTCCGGGGGGTTGGACAGGGATGGCTACACCTTC
NA	TRBD2	TRBV30	TRBJ2-5	CAWSLLAGIQETQYF	TGTGCCTGGAGTCTTCTAGCGGGGATCCAAGAGACCCAGTACTTC
few	NA	TRBV7-9	TRBJ1-4	CASNTGLNEKLFF	TGTGCCAGCAACACGGGGTTAAATGAAAAACTGTTTTTT
few	NA	TRBV6-1	TRBJ1-1	CASSAVGHPGAEAFF	TGTGCCAGCAGTGCGGTGGGACACCCCGGCGCTGAAGCTTTCTTT
NA	NA	TRBV10-1	TRBJ2-1	CASSRRQGDYNEQFF	TGCGCCAGCAGCCGGCGGCAGGGTGACTACAATGAGCAGTTCTTC
NA	NA	TRBV9	TRBJ2-4	CASSVETGSKNIQYF	TGTGCCAGCAGCGTAGAGACAGGTTCCAAAAACATTCAGTACTTC
NA	TRBD1	TRBV4-1	TRBJ1-2	CASSQETGGEIGYTF	TGCGCCAGCAGCCAGGAGACAGGGGGGGAAATCGGCTACACCTTC
NA	NA	TRBV9	TRBJ2-3	CASSATRDTQYF	TGTGCCAGCAGCGCAACTAGGGATACGCAGTATTTT
NA	NA	TRBV6-5	TRBJ2-5	CASSYGRAETQYF	TGTGCCAGCAGTTACGGCAGGGCAGAGACCCAGTACTTC
NA	NA	TRBV9	TRBJ2-1	CASSVRLGAAHYNEQFF	TGTGCCAGCAGCGTCCGATTGGGGGCGGCTCACTACAATGAGCAGTTCTTC
NA	NA	TRBV19	TRBJ1-5	CASSTWREPNQPQHF	TGTGCCAGTAGTACCTGGAGGGAACCGAATCAGCCCCAGCATTTT
NA	TRBD2	TRBV4-1	TRBJ2-3	CASSQALAGAWADTQYF	TGCGCCAGCAGCCAAGCCCTAGCGGGGGCGTGGGCGGATACGCAGTATTTT
NA	TRBD2	TRBV29-1	TRBJ2-5	CSVGLAVQETQYF	TGCAGCGTGGGGCTAGCGGTACAAGAGACCCAGTACTTC
NA	NA	TRBV10-3	TRBJ1-4	CAISESGAGDEKLFF	TGTGCCATCAGTGAGTCTGGGGCGGGGGATGAAAAACTGTTTTTT
few	NA	TRBV6-1	TRBJ2-1	CASSESGFFVF	TGTGCCAGCAGTGAAAGCGGTTTTTTTGTCTTC
NA	TRBD1	TRBV4-1	TRBJ1-3	CASSRQGQGVSGNTIYF	TGCGCCAGCAGCCGTCAGGGTCAGGGGGTCTCTGGAAACACCATATATTTT
NA	NA	TRBV15	TRBJ1-1	CATSSPIQGRNTEAFF	TGTGCCACCAGCAGTCCCATACAGGGCCGGAACACTGAAGCTTTCTTT
NA	TRBD1	TRBV5-5	TRBJ1-3	CASSRQGGNTIYF	TGTGCCAGCAGCCGACAGGGGGGAAACACCATATATTTT
NA	NA	TRBV5-4	TRBJ1-1	CASSLGPGGPHTEAFF	TGTGCCAGCAGCTTGGGTCCGGGGGGCCCCCACACTGAAGCTTTCTTT
once	NA	TRBV25-1	TRBJ1-1	CASSDNLQARGAFF	TGTGCCAGCAGTGATAACCTACAGGCCCGGGGGGCTTTCTTT
NA	TRBD1	TRBV15	TRBJ2-7	CATSRDLAGGTYEQYF	TGTGCCACCAGCAGAGATTTGGCAGGGGGTACCTACGAGCAGTACTTC
NA	NA	TRBV11-2	TRBJ1-4	CASSPGLRGNEKLFF	TGTGCCAGCAGCCCAGGGCTTAGGGGTAATGAAAAACTGTTTTTT
NA	NA	TRBV6-1	TRBJ1-1	CASTPGGTGFGAFF	TGTGCCAGCACCCCGGGGGGGACGGGATTTGGAGCTTTCTTT
NA	NA	TRBV6-1	TRBJ1-2	CASSEVYF	TGTGCCAGCAGTGAAGTATACTTC
NA	NA	TRBV12-5	TRBJ2-7	CASGLQREQYF	TGTGCTAGTGGTTTACAGCGGGAGCAGTACTTC
NA	NA	TRBV6-5	TRBJ1-2	CASSPPPGRYGYTF	TGTGCCAGCAGCCCTCCCCCAGGGCGGTATGGCTACACCTTC
NA	NA	TRBV15	TRBJ2-1	CATSRDLRASSGNEQFF	TGTGCCACCAGCAGAGATCTGCGGGCCTCGTCGGGCAATGAGCAGTTCTTC
once	NA	TRBV7-7	TRBJ1-1	CASSQITTGTMNTEAFF	TGTGCCAGCAGCCAAATTACCACAGGGACCATGAACACTGAAGCTTTCTTT